Shown below are 19 T cell receptor beta chains from a single sample sequenced in a study of cytomegalovirus exposure and HLA in healthy donors. PCR amplification relied on 60 Vbeta primers (plus 13 Jbeta primers). The repertoire was sequenced with immunoSEQ multiplex PCR; TCRdb's copy has only in-frame clones and lacks some. Of 80,000 or so clones listed, roughly 76% are singletons. Sequenced input: PBMCs. The source is a male donor in good health and CMV-seropositive.

The table lists this clone with a few counts. This rearrangement joins TRBV7-3 to TRBJ2-2, with TRBD1 matching over 9 bases. Germline V CDR1 and CDR2: SGHTA, FQGTGA. CDR3 size: 15 residues. Trimming cost V 4 bases and J 7 bases; bases outside gene matches: 7. The CDR3 DNA is TGTGCCAGCAGCTCAAGGGACAGGGTGGTCGGGGAGCTGTTTTTT. Its translation is CASSSRDRVVGELFF.

This chain joins TRBV19 and TRBJ1-1; 7 nucleotides agree with TRBD1. This CDR3 is 14 amino acids long. Germline trimming cut 7 bases from V and 2 bases from J; bases unmatched to any gene: 7. The V gene's germline CDR1 is LNHDA and CDR2 SQIVND (reference sequence). The CDR3 here is CASIRTGINTEAFF. The CDR3 coding sequence is TGTGCCAGTATCCGGACAGGAATAAACACTGAAGCTTTCTTT.

The V gene is TRBV18, the J gene TRBJ1-2, with 10 bases matching TRBD1. Germline V CDR1 and CDR2: KGHSH, LQKENI. The trim removed 4 bases at V and 2 bases at J, leaving 7 bases unmatched. The CDR3 has 16 residues. The CDR3 coding sequence is TGTGCCAGCTCACTCCAGGGACAGGGGAGGAACTATGGCTACACCTTC. This encodes CASSLQGQGRNYGYTF.

This clone was observed once. The chain has TRBV30 and TRBJ2-7, with 10 bases lining up with TRBD2. Losses at the gene ends were 2 bases for V and 7 bases for J; bases not matched to a gene: 11. This CDR3 contains 15 residues. Germline V gene lookup returns CDR1 GTSNPN and CDR2 SVGIG (reference sequence). DNA for the CDR3: TGTGCCTGGAGTATTGGGGCTAGCGGGAGAGGAGAGCAGTACTTC. Encoded protein: CAWSIGASGRGEQYF.

As to this clone: At one end the junction does not follow the germline gene, possibly because of a read error. The chain has TRBV18 and TRBJ2-7; D is perhaps TRBD1 or TRBD2 (6 bases each). Germline V CDR1 and CDR2: KGHSH, LQKENI. This CDR3 has 15 residues. The CDR3 sequence is CASPPGAQGTYEQYF. CDR3 coding DNA: TGTGCCAGCCCACCGGGGGCGCAGGGGACCTACGAGCAGTACTTC.

Concerning this clone itself: Other DNA sequences in the sample encode the same CDR3. The chain uses TRBV5-1 and TRBJ1-2; D remains unclear. Germline CDR1 SGHRS, CDR2 YFSETQ. This CDR3 comprises 14 residues. Trimming took off 0 bases at V and 0 bases at J, with 6 bases between the two ends. The CDR3 sequence: CASSLDSSNYGYTF. The CDR3 DNA is TGCGCCAGCAGCTTGGATTCATCTAACTATGGCTACACCTTC.

This clone showed up just a few times. The gene calls are TRBV5-4 and TRBJ2-2, with a possible D match to TRBD2 (6 bases). Germline V gene data show CDR1 as SGHNT and CDR2 as YYREEE (reference sequence). The V end lost 3 bases, the J end lost 1 base, and 16 bases lay between the germline ends. The CDR3 runs 17 residues. Written as DNA, the CDR3 is TGTGCCAGCAGCTCTGATGTCGGGAGTCGGAACACCGGGGAGCTGTTTTTT. Translation gives CASSSDVGSRNTGELFF. Combining the CDR3 with reference TRBV5-4 and TRBJ2-2 gives the whole variable domain ETGVTQSPTHLIKTRGQQVTLRCSSQSGHNTVSWYQQALGQGPQFIFQYYREEENGRGNFPPRFSGLQFPNYSSELNVNALELDDSALYLCASSSDVGSRNTGELFFGEGSRLTVL.

This clone was observed a single time. The chain joins TRBV2 to TRBJ1-4; D not certain. CDR1 SNHLY and CDR2 FYNNEI come from the germline V gene. V was cut by 6 bases and J by 0 bases, with 11 bases left in between. The CDR3 covers 15 residues. CDR3 loop: CASSSQVSTNEKLFF. The CDR3 DNA sequence: TGTGCCAGCAGCTCACAAGTTTCAACTAATGAAAAACTGTTTTTT.

Details on this clone: At one of its ends the junction is not consistent with the germline gene, which may arise from a read error. The chain carries TRBV5-1 and TRBJ2-7, with 11 bases fitting TRBD1. CDR3 length: 16 residues. Germline V CDR1 and CDR2: SGHRS, YFSETQ. The DNA for the CDR3 is TGCGCCAGCAGCTATGGGGTAGGGACAGGGGGGGACGAGCTGTACTTC. Translated, it gives CASSYGVGTGGDELYF.

The V call is TRBV7-8, the J call TRBJ2-1, with 7 bases matching TRBD1. The V and J ends lost 2 bases and 12 bases, in that order; junction bases with no gene match: 16. Germline-derived CDR1 and CDR2 are SGHVS and FQNEAQ. CDR3 size: 16 residues. CDR3 sequence reads: CASSLLRDSPRKGQFF. DNA of the CDR3: TGTGCCAGCAGCTTACTCCGGGACAGCCCACGTAAAGGGCAGTTCTTC.

To note about this clone: Other DNA sequences within the sample encode an identical CDR3. The chain carries TRBV27 and TRBJ2-3; possible D gene TRBD2, 6 bases. The germline V and J ends were trimmed by 5 bases and 6 bases, with 18 bases remaining between them. Per germline, CDR1 MNHEY and CDR2 SMNVEV (reference sequence). The CDR3 has 15 amino acids. The CDR3 DNA sequence: TGTGCCAGCAGTCCCACATTAAATCTAGCGGATACGCAGTATTTT. Protein sequence: CASSPTLNLADTQYF.

The chain couples TRBV27 to TRBJ2-5, with 11 bases matching TRBD2. The CDR3 runs to 15 residues. Germline V gene lookup returns CDR1 MNHEY and CDR2 SMNVEV (reference sequence). Losses at the gene ends were 5 bases for V and 2 bases for J; bases not matched to a gene: 4. The CDR3 loop reads CASSNLAGGQETQYF. In nucleotides, the CDR3 is TGTGCCAGCAGTAATCTAGCGGGGGGACAAGAGACCCAGTACTTC.

The V call is TRBV4-3, the J call TRBJ1-2, with D perhaps TRBD1 (6 bases). Germline CDR1 is LGHNA and CDR2 is YSLEER. The CDR3 length is 15 residues. Trimming stripped 0 bases from V and 8 bases from J, with 16 bases between. The CDR3 DNA reads TGCGCCAGCAGCCAAGATAGCGGGGGCCGGCGGGGCTACACCTTC. Encoded protein: CASSQDSGGRRGYTF.

V gene TRBV6-4 combines with J gene TRBJ2-1; weak D call: TRBD2 (5 bases). CDR1 and CDR2 from the germline V gene are MRHNA and SNTAGT. This CDR3 comprises 15 residues. Trimming pared 3 bases from V and 4 bases from J, leaving 13 bases between. CDR3 amino acids: CASSEVSSGYNEQFF. In DNA, the CDR3 is TGTGCCAGCAGTGAGGTTTCGAGCGGATACAATGAGCAGTTCTTC.

This clone was seen only once. This chain links TRBV2 with TRBJ1-5; D may be TRBD1 (6 bases). The CDR3 has 14 amino acids. Looked up from germline, CDR1 is SNHLY and CDR2 is FYNNEI. Trimming left V 5 bases short and J 4 bases short, with 12 bases between. CDR3 sequence: CASSKLDRNQPQHF. The CDR3 DNA reads TGTGCCAGCAGTAAGTTGGACAGAAATCAGCCCCAGCATTTT.

The CDR3 reads CASSRVAWPTTNEKLFF. The CDR3 DNA reads as TGTGCCAGCAGCCGGGTGGCGTGGCCCACAACTAATGAAAAACTGTTTTTT. The chain combines TRBV5-6 with TRBJ1-4, with D hard to call. CDR1 is SGHDT, CDR2 YYEEEE, per germline. Trimming shortened V by 4 bases and J by 0 bases, and 16 bases separated the two germline ends. The length of the CDR3 is 17 residues.

With regard to this clone: Mismatch with germline at one junction end may stem from a read error. The rearrangement links TRBV2 to TRBJ2-1, with 10 bases lining up with TRBD2. Germline values: CDR1 SNHLY, CDR2 FYNNEI. This CDR3 is built from 16 residues. CDR3 nucleotide sequence: TGTGCCAGCAGCGGGCTAGCGGGAGACTCCCACAATGAGCAGTTCTTC. The encoded protein is CASSGLAGDSHNEQFF.

The count of this clone is one. The gene calls are TRBV18 and TRBJ2-5; TRBD2 matches at 8 bases. The V gene end was trimmed by 2 bases and the J gene end by 1 base; junction bases not matched to a gene: 6. The CDR3 has 16 amino acids. Per germline, CDR1 KGHSH and CDR2 LQKENI. CDR3 in DNA: TGTGCCAGCTCACCAAGGAATAGCGGGATCCAAGAGACCCAGTACTTC. It yields the protein CASSPRNSGIQETQYF.

The chain has TRBV19 and TRBJ1-5, with TRBD1 identical over 7 bases. The V and J ends lost 6 bases and 0 bases, in that order; junction bases with no gene match: 5. Germline V gene lookup returns CDR1 LNHDA and CDR2 SQIVND (reference sequence). The CDR3 length is 15 residues. The chain's CDR3 is CASSMGTVSNQPQHF. The CDR3 coding sequence is TGTGCCAGTAGCATGGGGACAGTTAGCAATCAGCCCCAGCATTTT. The whole variable domain, remainder taken from reference TRBV19 and TRBJ1-5, is DGGITQSPKYLFRKEGQNVTLSCEQNLNHDAMYWYRQDPGQGLRLIYYSQIVNDFQKGDIAEGYSVSREKKESFPLTVTSAQKNPTAFYLCASSMGTVSNQPQHFGDGTRLSIL.